What follows are 6 T cell receptor beta chains derived from one specimen sequenced in a study of blood T cell repertoires in COVID-19. Sequencing was performed with immunoSEQ multiplex PCR; in TCRdb, only in-frame clones are kept and a portion is missing. The sample holds fewer than 80,000 clones; about 80% are singletons and the top ten take roughly 13%. Input material: peripheral blood. These TCRs come from a man between 45 and 60 years old with COVID-19, enrolled during active disease.

The chain has TRBV28 and TRBJ2-6, with 13 bases that match TRBD2. Germline CDR1 reads MDHEN; CDR2 reads SYDVKM. The trim removed 4 bases at V and 1 base at J, leaving 16 bases unmatched. The CDR3 is made up of 22 amino acids. The CDR3 sequence: CASSSPFPGLAGPASGANVLTF. CDR3 bases: TGTGCCAGCAGTTCCCCCTTTCCGGGACTAGCGGGGCCAGCGTCTGGGGCCAACGTCCTGACTTTC.

This clone was detected only a few times. The chain employs TRBV2 and TRBJ2-5, with TRBD2 as a possible D gene (6 bases). The CDR3 spans 15 residues. CDR1 SNHLY and CDR2 FYNNEI come from the germline V gene. V shed 0 bases and J shed 7 bases, with 15 bases lying between them. CDR3 region: CASSEASGSKRTQYF. The DNA of the CDR3 is TGTGCCAGCAGTGAAGCCAGCGGGTCTAAACGGACCCAGTACTTC. The entire variable domain, with the rest obtained from reference TRBV2 and TRBJ2-5, is as follows: EPEVTQTPSHQVTQMGQEVILRCVPISNHLYFYWYRQILGQKVEFLVSFYNNEISEKSEIFDDQFSVERPDGSNFTLKIRSTKLEDSAMYFCASSEASGSKRTQYFGPGTRLLVL.

The chain recombines TRBV6-5 with TRBJ2-1; 10 bases fit TRBD1. The CDR3 has 15 residues. Germline CDR1 and CDR2: MNHEY and SVGAGI. The junction had 6 bases not matched to a gene; V was cut back by 9 bases and J by 1 base. In nucleotides, the CDR3 is TGTGCCAGTCGCCCGGGACAGGGGTCCTACAATGAGCAGTTCTTC. This sequence encodes CASRPGQGSYNEQFF.

The rearrangement links TRBV6-4 to TRBJ1-6; a possible D gene is TRBD1 (5 bases). Germline V gene sequence: CDR1 MRHNA, CDR2 SNTAGT. CDR3 size: 14 residues. V lost 2 bases to trimming and J lost 9 bases, with 11 bases between them. CDR3 in amino acids: CASSDQGLASPLHF. CDR3 in DNA: TGTGCCAGCAGTGACCAGGGACTGGCTTCACCCCTCCACTTT.

V is TRBV4-1 and J is TRBJ2-5; 7 bases fit TRBD2. The CDR3 length is 15 residues. Germline assignment: CDR1 MGHRA and CDR2 YSYEKL. V gave up 2 bases and J gave up 4 bases; unmatched junction bases: 7. CDR3 in amino acids: CASSQWGGEGETQYF. CDR3 coding DNA: TGCGCCAGCAGCCAATGGGGCGGGGAGGGAGAGACCCAGTACTTC.

This clone was seen repeatedly, ten times or more. The CDR3 nucleotides are TGTGCCAGCAGCTCCCGGACAGGGGAGGCGGAGACCCAGTACTTC. This encodes CASSSRTGEAETQYF. The chain links TRBV5-4 to TRBJ2-5, with 9 bases lining up with TRBD1. Germline lookup yields CDR1 SGHNT and CDR2 YYREEE (reference sequence). Trimming at V came to 3 bases and at J to 5 bases, leaving 8 bases not matched to a gene. This CDR3 is 15 amino acids long.